This record concerns one TCR beta chain sequence. The data stem from a study of CD8 T cells in Susac syndrome. CD8+ and CD4+ T cells from blood underwent TCR beta sequencing. RNA, at about 0.45 to 1 ug, was reverse transcribed with random hexamers. One entry per CDR3 protein results from TCRdb running MiXCR on the immunoSEQ multiplex PCR reads. This table has about 200,000 distinct CDR3 sequences, roughly 92% appearing once. From germline, CDR1 is MNHEY and CDR2 SVGEGT. The V and J ends lost 6 bases and 4 bases respectively, with 12 bases between them. The CDR3 spans 13 residues. This clonotype was obtained from a human donor with multiple sclerosis. This sequence joins TRBV6-2 or TRBV6-3 and TRBJ1-2; no definite D call. The specimen sequenced was CD8+ T cells from PBMCs. The CDR3 loop reads CASSEQDFYGYTF. CDR3 coding DNA: TGTGCCAGCAGCGAGCAAGACTTCTATGGCTACACCTTC.